The next 20 T cell receptor beta chains were all read from a single sample in a study of blood T cell repertoires in COVID-19. Clones were read by immunoSEQ multiplex PCR, and TCRdb kept only the in-frame ones, dropping some. Here the sample spans just over 30,000 clones, roughly 90% being singletons. What was sequenced was peripheral blood. These receptors came from a woman aged 40 to 50 with active or convalescent COVID-19.

This clone appeared a single time. V usage is TRBV19 and J usage is TRBJ2-7; 9 bases are a match to TRBD1. V trimming: 6 bases; J trimming: 1 base; junction bases outside the gene matches: 7. The CDR3 has 15 amino acids. Germline V gene lookup returns CDR1 LNHDA and CDR2 SQIVND (reference sequence). Written as DNA, the CDR3 is TGTGCCAGTAGAGACCCGGGACAGGGTTCCTACGAGCAGTACTTC. Translation gives CASRDPGQGSYEQYF.

In nucleotides, the CDR3 is TGTGCCAGCAGCCAAGTTATCGGGACAGGCCGTAGAGATACGCAGTATTTT. Protein sequence: CASSQVIGTGRRDTQYF. The chain joins TRBV3-1 (or the pseudogene TRBV3-2) to TRBJ2-3; 8 nucleotides match TRBD1. The trim removed 1 base at V and 5 bases at J, leaving 11 bases unmatched. CDR1 and CDR2 (germline): LGHDT, YNNKEL (reference sequence). The CDR3 spans 17 residues.

The chain uses TRBV4-1 and TRBJ2-7; D is perhaps TRBD2 (6 bases). CDR1 is MGHRA and CDR2 is YSYEKL in the germline V gene. V was shortened by 1 base and J by 10 bases, with 14 bases between the two germline ends. This CDR3 has 13 residues. The CDR3 nucleotides are TGCGCCAGCAGCCAAGGAGGGACGGGGGTTCAGTACTTC. Protein sequence: CASSQGGTGVQYF.

The chain joins TRBV5-4 to TRBJ2-5, with 7 bases lining up with TRBD1. Germline V lookup: CDR1 SGHNT, CDR2 YYREEE (reference sequence). Trimming took 4 bases from V and 4 from J; bases not matched to a gene: 13. The CDR3 runs 16 residues. The CDR3 bases are TGTGCCAGCAGCCTTACCCTAGCAGGGGGAAGAGAGACCCAGTACTTC. This gives the protein CASSLTLAGGRETQYF. The full variable domain, with the rest looked up from reference TRBV5-4 and TRBJ2-5, is ETGVTQSPTHLIKTRGQQVTLRCSSQSGHNTVSWYQQALGQGPQFIFQYYREEENGRGNFPPRFSGLQFPNYSSELNVNALELDDSALYLCASSLTLAGGRETQYFGPGTRLLVL.

V and J are TRBV12-3 or TRBV12-4 and TRBJ1-4; 10 bases are a match to TRBD1. This CDR3 spans 13 amino acids. V lost 8 bases, J lost 8 bases, and 5 bases stayed unmatched. For the CDR3, the DNA is TGTGCCAGCCGACAGGGGGCACGAGAAAAACTGTTTTTT. This encodes CASRQGAREKLFF.

The rearrangement joins TRBV25-1 to TRBJ1-3, with TRBD1 identical over 7 bases. The V segment lost 2 bases and the J segment 4 bases; nucleotides outside the gene matches: 8. Germline CDR1 is MGHDK and CDR2 is SYGVNS. This CDR3 has 16 residues. This CDR3 is CASSEESRDRGNTIYF. The CDR3 coding sequence is TGTGCCAGCAGTGAAGAGTCTCGGGACAGAGGAAACACCATATATTTT.

The chain recombines TRBV5-1 with TRBJ1-2; 9 bases fit TRBD1. The CDR3 is 13 residues long. The V segment lost 4 bases and the J segment 7 bases; nucleotides outside the gene matches: 5. Germline V gene data show CDR1 as SGHRS and CDR2 as YFSETQ. CDR3 loop: CASSGGQGGGYTF. The CDR3 DNA reads TGCGCCAGCAGCGGGGGACAGGGCGGTGGCTACACCTTC.

V is TRBV4-1 and J is TRBJ2-1, with a weak D call TRBD2 (5 bases). The CDR3 consists of 13 residues. CDR1 is MGHRA, CDR2 YSYEKL, per germline. Trimming left V 2 bases short and J 6 bases short, with 8 bases between. CDR3 in amino acids: CASSQLSGNEQFF. CDR3 DNA: TGCGCCAGCAGCCAACTAAGCGGCAATGAGCAGTTCTTC.

J is TRBJ1-5 and V is TRBV5-1; perhaps TRBD1 as D (6 bases). This CDR3 is built from 15 residues. Germline CDR1 is SGHRS and CDR2 is YFSETQ. Trimming left V 5 bases short and J 2 bases short, with 14 bases between. CDR3 sequence reads: CASRLDRWGNQPQHF. In nucleotides, the CDR3 is TGCGCCAGCAGACTGGACAGATGGGGCAATCAGCCCCAGCATTTT. The whole variable domain, remainder taken from reference TRBV5-1 and TRBJ1-5, is KAGVTQTPRYLIKTRGQQVTLSCSPISGHRSVSWYQQTPGQGLQFLFEYFSETQRNKGNFPGRFSGRQFSNSRSEMNVSTLELGDSALYLCASRLDRWGNQPQHFGDGTRLSIL.

J is TRBJ1-5 and V is TRBV3-1 (or the pseudogene TRBV3-2); TRBD1 aligns across 10 bases. Germline lookup yields CDR1 LGHDT and CDR2 YNNKEL (reference sequence). The V and J ends lost 0 bases and 6 bases, in that order; junction bases with no gene match: 5. The CDR3 is made up of 16 amino acids. The CDR3 loop reads CASSQDRGQGSQPQHF. CDR3 sequence (DNA): TGTGCCAGCAGCCAAGATCGGGGACAGGGGAGTCAGCCCCAGCATTTT.

V is TRBV5-6 and J is TRBJ1-4; 7 bases match TRBD1. Germline assignment: CDR1 SGHDT and CDR2 YYEEEE. This CDR3 contains 14 residues. The J segment lost 8 bases and the V segment lost 2 bases, leaving 6 bases of the junction unmatched. This chain's CDR3 is CASSLQGPTEKLFF. CDR3 sequence (DNA): TGTGCCAGCAGCTTACAGGGGCCTACGGAAAAACTGTTTTTT.

The chain is built from TRBV19 and TRBJ2-1; a possible D gene is TRBD2 (6 bases). The CDR3 covers 14 residues. V lost 3 bases, J lost 5 bases, and 11 bases lay in between. Per germline, CDR1 LNHDA and CDR2 SQIVND (reference sequence). CDR3 residues: CASSMEGTNNEQFF. Written as DNA, the CDR3 is TGTGCCAGTAGTATGGAGGGAACGAACAATGAGCAGTTCTTC.

This clone was detected only once. The chain couples TRBV19 to TRBJ1-5; 7 nucleotides agree with TRBD1. This CDR3 contains 14 residues. The germline V gene encodes CDR1 LNHDA and CDR2 SQIVND (reference sequence). Trimming at V came to 3 bases and at J to 2 bases, leaving 1 base not matched to a gene. The CDR3 is CASSIGQGNQPQHF. The CDR3 nucleotides are TGTGCCAGTAGTATCGGACAGGGCAATCAGCCCCAGCATTTT.

J is TRBJ2-1 and V is TRBV5-1, with D possibly being TRBD1 (7 bases). The CDR3 has 16 residues. CDR1 is SGHRS, CDR2 YFSETQ, per germline. V lost 2 bases to trimming and J lost 7 bases, with 19 bases between them. The CDR3 DNA reads TGCGCCAGCAGCTTAGCAGCTGGGTCAGGGGGGAATGAGCAGTTCTTC. This encodes CASSLAAGSGGNEQFF. Drawing the rest from reference TRBV5-1 and TRBJ2-1, the complete variable domain is KAGVTQTPRYLIKTRGQQVTLSCSPISGHRSVSWYQQTPGQGLQFLFEYFSETQRNKGNFPGRFSGRQFSNSRSEMNVSTLELGDSALYLCASSLAAGSGGNEQFFGPGTRLTVL.

The V call is TRBV30, the J call TRBJ2-5; TRBD2 aligns across 9 bases. This CDR3 region has 15 residues. J gave up 1 base and V 5 bases, and 8 bases lay outside the gene matches. CDR1 and CDR2 (germline): GTSNPN, SVGIG (reference sequence). The CDR3 nucleotides are TGTGCCTGGGATCCGGGACTAGCAGGCCAAGAGACCCAGTACTTC. Translating it yields CAWDPGLAGQETQYF. Using reference TRBV30 and TRBJ2-5 for the parts outside the CDR3, the full variable domain is SQTIHQWPATLVQPVGSPLSLECTVEGTSNPNLYWYRQAAGRGLQLLFYSVGIGQISSEVPQNLSASRPQDRQFILSSKKLLLSDSGFYLCAWDPGLAGQETQYFGPGTRLLVL.

This clone has just a few counts. The V gene is TRBV28, the J gene TRBJ1-1, with a weak D call TRBD1 (5 bases). Germline values: CDR1 MDHEN, CDR2 SYDVKM. The CDR3 totals 13 residues. V lost 8 bases and J lost 5, with 15 bases in between. The chain's CDR3 is CASVLGGETEAFF. CDR3 DNA: TGTGCCAGCGTTTTGGGGGGGGAGACTGAAGCTTTCTTT.

V is TRBV6-5 and J is TRBJ2-2, with a tentative D call TRBD1 (5 bases). Trimming removed 6 bases from V and 7 bases from J, with 12 bases in between. Germline V lookup: CDR1 MNHEY, CDR2 SVGAGI. CDR3 length: 13 amino acids. CDR3 protein: CASRRGEVGELFF. CDR3 nucleotides: TGTGCCAGCAGAAGGGGCGAGGTCGGGGAGCTGTTTTTT.

The rearrangement links TRBV5-6 to TRBJ2-2; D not certain. Germline CDR1 is SGHDT and CDR2 is YYEEEE. With 1 base removed from V and 1 base from J, the gap between germline ends came to 2 bases. The CDR3 sequence is 13 residues long. The CDR3, as DNA: TGTGCCAGCAGCTTGCTGAACACCGGGGAGCTGTTTTTT. This gives the protein CASSLLNTGELFF. Variable domain in full (rest from reference TRBV5-6 and TRBJ2-2): DAGVTQSPTHLIKTRGQQVTLRCSPKSGHDTVSWYQQALGQGPQFIFQYYEEEERQRGNFPDRFSGHQFPNYSSELNVNALLLGDSALYLCASSLLNTGELFFGEGSRLTVL.

The V gene is TRBV10-1, the J gene TRBJ1-5; D might be TRBD1 (5 bases). The CDR3 covers 13 residues. Germline assignment: CDR1 WNHNN and CDR2 SYGVQD (reference sequence). Trimming removed 11 bases from V and 3 bases from J, with 14 bases in between. The CDR3 DNA follows: TGCGCCGGAGGGGAGGGCTACAATCAGCCCCAGCATTTT. The encoded protein is CAGGEGYNQPQHF.

V gene TRBV28 combines with J gene TRBJ1-1; D is uncertain. V dropped 6 bases and J dropped 1 base, with 15 bases sitting between them. The CDR3 is made up of 15 amino acids. Germline values: CDR1 MDHEN, CDR2 SYDVKM. CDR3 protein: CASRPAGSENTEAFF. The CDR3 region has the DNA TGTGCCAGCAGGCCGGCAGGTTCAGAGAACACTGAAGCTTTCTTT.